This T cell receptor (beta chain) was recovered during a study of beta chain features in type 1 diabetes. Findings and limits, study-wide: Amplification by PCR could prefer shorter templates, with the same effect in patients and controls. Type 1 diabetes patients had moderately but significantly shorter TCRB CDR3s in all four CD4+ subsets.

Blood was collected once per donor into heparin, averaging roughly 120 mL. Central memory, naive, regulatory and stem cell-like memory CD4+ cells were sorted by CD45RO/CCR7/CD25/CD127/CD95/CD27. This CDR3 contains 13 residues. Germline V gene data show CDR1 as MNHEY and CDR2 as SMNVEV (reference sequence). V lost 10 bases to trimming and J lost 5 bases; unmatched junction nucleotides: 10. Expressed TCRB transcripts were sequenced, since all the RNA that had been isolated was reverse transcribed. Method: immunoSEQ multiplex PCR; TCRdb's copy keeps in-frame clones and lacks some. The sample records some 330,000 clones, roughly 13% being singletons. This clone was found a few times. Antigen: not known.

V gene TRBV27 combines with J gene TRBJ2-5; 7 bases match TRBD1. The specimen sequenced was naive CD4+ T cells from blood. The clonotype was recovered from a woman aged 18 to 35 with type 1 diabetes. The CDR3 here is CAIGQVDGETQYF. In DNA form, the CDR3 reads TGTGCCATCGGACAGGTCGACGGGGAGACCCAGTACTTC.